The sequence of this T cell receptor (beta chain) was determined in a study of blood T cell repertoires in COVID-19. Overall study context: Nucleic acid was either cDNA or gDNA, and it came from T cells, B-cell-depleted T cells, or PBMCs.

Using immunoSEQ multiplex PCR, the repertoire was profiled, and TCRdb retains in-frame clones only, with some absent. The sample lists about 200,000 clones, roughly 80% occurring once. The CDR3 spans 15 residues. Sequencing was carried out using peripheral blood. The gene calls are TRBV21-1 and TRBJ1-4; the table assigns TRBD1, which was not confirmed against the DNA. TRBV21-1 is termed a pseudogene. The receptor was derived from a woman of 80 years or more with acute or convalescent COVID-19. The CDR3 loop reads CARVLRGTGEGKLFF. The CDR3 nucleotides are TGTGCCAGAGTGCTTAGAGGGACAGGGGAAGGGAAACTGTTTTTT.